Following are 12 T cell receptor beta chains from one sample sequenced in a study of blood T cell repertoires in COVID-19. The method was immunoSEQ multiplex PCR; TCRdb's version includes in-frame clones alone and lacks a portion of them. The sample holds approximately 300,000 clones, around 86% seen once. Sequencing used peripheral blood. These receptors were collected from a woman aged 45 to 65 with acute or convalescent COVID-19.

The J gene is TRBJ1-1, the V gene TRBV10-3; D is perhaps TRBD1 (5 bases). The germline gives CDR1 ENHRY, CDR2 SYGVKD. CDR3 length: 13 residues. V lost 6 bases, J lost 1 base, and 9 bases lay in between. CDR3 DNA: TGTGCCATCAGGGGGGGATGGAACACTGAAGCTTTCTTT. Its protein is CAIRGGWNTEAFF.

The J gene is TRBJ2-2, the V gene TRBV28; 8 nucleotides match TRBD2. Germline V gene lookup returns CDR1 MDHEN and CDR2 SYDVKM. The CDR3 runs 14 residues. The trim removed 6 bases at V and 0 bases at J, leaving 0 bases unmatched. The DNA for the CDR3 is TGTGCCAGCAGGCGGGGGGCGAACACCGGGGAGCTGTTTTTT. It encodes CASRRGANTGELFF.

CDR3 coding DNA: TGTGCCAGCAGAAATGAGACAGGGCCCTATGGCTACACCTTC. Amino acids: CASRNETGPYGYTF. This chain links TRBV7-8 with TRBJ1-2, with 7 bases matching TRBD1. This CDR3 spans 14 amino acids. The trim removed 6 bases at V and 4 bases at J, leaving 8 bases unmatched. Per the germline V gene, CDR1 is SGHVS and CDR2 is FQNEAQ.

The CDR3, as DNA: TGTGCCAGTAGTATAAGGAGCACAACTAATGAAAAACTGTTTTTT. Amino acids: CASSIRSTTNEKLFF. The chain couples TRBV19 to TRBJ1-4; D gene uncertain. Per the germline V gene, CDR1 is LNHDA and CDR2 is SQIVND (reference sequence). The CDR3 loop spans 15 amino acids. The V and J ends lost 2 bases and 0 bases respectively, with 7 bases between them.

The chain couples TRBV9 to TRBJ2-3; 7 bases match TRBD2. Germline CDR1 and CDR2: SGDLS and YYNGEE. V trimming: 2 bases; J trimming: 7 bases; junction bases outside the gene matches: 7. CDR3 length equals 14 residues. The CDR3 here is CASSVSPSGNTQYF. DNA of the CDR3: TGTGCCAGCAGCGTCAGTCCTAGCGGCAATACGCAGTATTTT.

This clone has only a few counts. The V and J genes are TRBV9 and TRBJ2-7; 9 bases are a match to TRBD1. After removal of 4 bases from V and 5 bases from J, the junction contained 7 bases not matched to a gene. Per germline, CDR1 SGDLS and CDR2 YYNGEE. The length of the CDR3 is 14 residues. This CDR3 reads CASSSKTGGDEQYF. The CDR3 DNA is TGTGCCAGCAGCTCTAAGACAGGGGGTGACGAGCAGTACTTC.

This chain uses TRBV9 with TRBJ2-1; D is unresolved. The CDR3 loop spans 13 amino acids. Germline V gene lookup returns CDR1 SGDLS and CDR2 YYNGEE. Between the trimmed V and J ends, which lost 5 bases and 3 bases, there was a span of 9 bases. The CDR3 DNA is TGTGCCAGCAGTGAGGCAGTCTACAATGAGCAGTTCTTC. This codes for CASSEAVYNEQFF.

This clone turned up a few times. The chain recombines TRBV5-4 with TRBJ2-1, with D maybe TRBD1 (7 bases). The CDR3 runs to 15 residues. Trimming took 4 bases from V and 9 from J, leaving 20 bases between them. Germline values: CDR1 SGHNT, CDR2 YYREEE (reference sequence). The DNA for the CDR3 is TGTGCCAGCAGCAAAAGGGACAGCGGGCCCAGTGAGCAGTTCTTC. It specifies CASSKRDSGPSEQFF.

Here the CDR3 DNA reads TGCGCCAGCAGCTTACGGGATTCCGGGACGAACACCGGGGAGCTGTTTTTT. Amino acids: CASSLRDSGTNTGELFF. V usage is TRBV5-1 and J usage is TRBJ2-2; TRBD2 might be the D (5 bases). Per germline, CDR1 SGHRS and CDR2 YFSETQ. The ends were cut back, 2 bases at V and 0 bases at J, with 14 bases in the middle. There are 17 residues in the CDR3.

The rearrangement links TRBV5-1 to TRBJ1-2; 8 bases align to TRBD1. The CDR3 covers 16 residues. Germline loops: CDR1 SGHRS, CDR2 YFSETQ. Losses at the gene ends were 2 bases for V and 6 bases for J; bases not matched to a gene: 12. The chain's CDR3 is CASSFSGGGLSNGYTF. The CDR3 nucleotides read TGCGCCAGCAGCTTCTCAGGGGGCGGGTTGTCCAATGGCTACACCTTC.

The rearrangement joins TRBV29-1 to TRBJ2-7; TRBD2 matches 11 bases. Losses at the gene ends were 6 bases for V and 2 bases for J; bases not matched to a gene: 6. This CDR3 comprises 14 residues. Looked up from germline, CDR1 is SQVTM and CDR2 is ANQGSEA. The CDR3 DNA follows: TGCAGCGTAGTTACGACTAGCGGGACCTACGAGCAGTACTTC. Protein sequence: CSVVTTSGTYEQYF.

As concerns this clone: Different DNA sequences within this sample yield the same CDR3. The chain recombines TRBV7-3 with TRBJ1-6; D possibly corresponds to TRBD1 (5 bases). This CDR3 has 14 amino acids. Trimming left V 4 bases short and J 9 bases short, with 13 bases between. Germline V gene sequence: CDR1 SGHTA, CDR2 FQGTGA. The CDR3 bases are TGTGCCAGCAGCTCCTCAGCGCAGGGTTCACCCCTCCACTTT. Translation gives CASSSSAQGSPLHF.